This TCR beta chain is from a study of shared clonotypes between healthy human individuals. Regarding this clone: Its cognate antigen is unknown.

Using immunoSEQ multiplex PCR, the repertoire was profiled, and TCRdb retains in-frame clones only, with some absent. There are about 600,000 clones in the sample; less than 98% occur only once, and around 0.06% lies in the top ten. The study, taken as a whole, reports: Sharing across a few donors was seen in around 5% of naive CD4 clonotypes.

Trimming stripped 4 bases from V and 5 bases from J, with 9 bases between. The V gene's germline CDR1 is MNHEY and CDR2 SMNVEV (reference sequence). CDR3 size: 12 residues. Partitioning of CD4+ cells yielded a CD45RA+ naive subset and a CD45RA-negative memory subset. Sequences were obtained from naive CD4+ T cells sorted from blood. Subset specified: CD45RA+ positively selected. The rearrangement links TRBV27 to TRBJ2-7, with D possibly matching TRBD1 (6 bases). This sequence was found in a woman aged 30 to 39 in good health. The CDR3 DNA follows: TGTGCCAGCAGTTCCCAGGGGAACGAGCAGTACTTC. Translating gives CASSSQGNEQYF.